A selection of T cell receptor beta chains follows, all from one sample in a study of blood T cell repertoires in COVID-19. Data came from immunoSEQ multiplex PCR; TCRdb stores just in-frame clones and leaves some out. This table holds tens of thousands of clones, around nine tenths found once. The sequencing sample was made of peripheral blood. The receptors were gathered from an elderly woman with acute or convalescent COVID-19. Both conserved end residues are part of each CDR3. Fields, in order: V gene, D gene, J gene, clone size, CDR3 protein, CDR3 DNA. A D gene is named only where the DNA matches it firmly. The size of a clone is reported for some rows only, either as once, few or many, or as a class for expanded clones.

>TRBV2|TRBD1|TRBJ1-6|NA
CASSVVGTGGTSPLHF
TGTGCCAGCAGCGTAGTAGGGACAGGGGGCACTTCACCCCTCCACTTT
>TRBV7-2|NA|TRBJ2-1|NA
CASSLGSGVNEQFF
TGTGCCAGCAGCTTAGGTTCCGGGGTGAATGAGCAGTTCTTC
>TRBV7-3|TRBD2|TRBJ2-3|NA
CASSSGRAADTQYF
TGTGCCAGCAGCTCCGGGAGGGCCGCAGATACGCAGTATTTT
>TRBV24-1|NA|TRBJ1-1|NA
CATSEGTLAITEAFF
TGTGCCACCAGTGAAGGGACATTAGCAATCACTGAAGCTTTCTTT
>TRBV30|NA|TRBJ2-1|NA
CAWSLDGGPTSNEQFF
TGTGCCTGGAGTCTAGACGGGGGGCCCACGAGCAATGAGCAGTTCTTC
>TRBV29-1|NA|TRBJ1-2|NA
CSVSAGSANYGYTF
TGCAGCGTTAGTGCGGGCTCAGCTAACTATGGCTACACCTTC
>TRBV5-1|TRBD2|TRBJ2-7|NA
CASSLGSLAGESEQYF
TGCGCCAGCAGCTTGGGCTCGTTAGCGGGAGAAAGCGAGCAGTACTTC
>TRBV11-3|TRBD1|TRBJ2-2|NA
CASSFPGGTGELFF
TGTGCCAGCAGCTTTCCAGGGGGTACCGGGGAGCTGTTTTTT
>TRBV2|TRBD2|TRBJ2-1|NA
CASTKGASGSSEQFF
TGTGCCAGCACCAAAGGGGCTAGCGGGAGCAGTGAGCAGTTCTTC
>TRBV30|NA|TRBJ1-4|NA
CAWSVPWRTGNEKLFF
TGTGCCTGGAGTGTACCTTGGAGGACGGGTAATGAAAAACTGTTTTTT
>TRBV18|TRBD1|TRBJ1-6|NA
CASSLGTGGNSPLHF
TGTGCCAGCTCACTCGGGACAGGCGGCAATTCACCCCTCCACTTT
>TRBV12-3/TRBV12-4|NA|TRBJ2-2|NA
CASRKTMTGELFF
TGTGCCAGCAGGAAGACAATGACCGGGGAGCTGTTTTTT
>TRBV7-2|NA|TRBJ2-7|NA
CASSPNPMSSYEQYF
TGTGCCAGCAGCCCCAACCCGATGAGCTCCTACGAGCAGTACTTC
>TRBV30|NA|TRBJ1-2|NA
CAWQLNYGYTF
TGTGCCTGGCAATTGAACTATGGCTACACCTTC
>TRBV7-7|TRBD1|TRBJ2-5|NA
CASSLGGTGVETQYF
TGTGCCAGCAGCTTAGGCGGAACAGGGGTAGAGACCCAGTACTTC
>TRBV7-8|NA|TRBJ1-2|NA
CASSYGYGDYGYTF
TGTGCCAGCAGCTATGGTTACGGGGACTATGGCTACACCTTC
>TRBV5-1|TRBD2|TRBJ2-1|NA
CASTGLAGSNEQFF
TGCGCCAGCACGGGACTAGCGGGCTCCAATGAGCAGTTCTTC
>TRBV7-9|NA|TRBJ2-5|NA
CASSQTRATVETQYF
TGTGCCAGCAGCCAAACCAGGGCCACCGTGGAGACCCAGTACTTC
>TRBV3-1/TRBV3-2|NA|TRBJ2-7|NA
CASSQVETYEQYF
TGTGCCAGCAGCCAAGTTGAGACCTACGAGCAGTACTTC
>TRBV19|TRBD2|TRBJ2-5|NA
CASSKGDLAGGHQETQYF
TGTGCCAGTAGTAAGGGGGATCTGGCGGGAGGACACCAAGAGACCCAGTACTTC
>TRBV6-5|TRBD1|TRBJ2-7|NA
CASSRRQGSEQYF
TGTGCCAGCAGCAGAAGACAGGGCTCCGAGCAGTACTTC
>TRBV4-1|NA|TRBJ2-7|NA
CASRKQGESEQYF
TGCGCCAGCAGGAAACAGGGAGAAAGCGAGCAGTACTTC
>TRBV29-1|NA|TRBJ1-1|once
CSVSEGDTEAFF
TGCAGCGTTTCTGAAGGAGATACTGAAGCTTTCTTT
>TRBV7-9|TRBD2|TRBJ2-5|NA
CASSLSRGYQETQYF
TGTGCCAGCAGCTTATCGCGGGGGTACCAAGAGACCCAGTACTTC
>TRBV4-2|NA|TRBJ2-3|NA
CASSQENRAADTQYF
TGTGCCAGCAGCCAAGAAAACAGGGCAGCTGATACGCAGTATTTT
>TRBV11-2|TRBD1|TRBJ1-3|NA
CASRNVGQGDGGNTIYF
TGTGCCAGCAGGAACGTGGGGCAGGGGGACGGAGGAAACACCATATATTTT
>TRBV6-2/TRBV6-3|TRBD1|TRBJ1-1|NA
CASSYSWTGGSEAFF
TGTGCCAGCAGTTACTCATGGACAGGGGGTTCTGAAGCTTTCTTT
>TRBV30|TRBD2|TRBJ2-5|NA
CACRGLAEKETQYF
TGTGCCTGTAGGGGACTAGCTGAAAAAGAGACCCAGTACTTC
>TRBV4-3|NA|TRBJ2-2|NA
CASSQEGGNTGELFF
TGCGCCAGCAGCCAAGAGGGGGGGAACACCGGGGAGCTGTTTTTT
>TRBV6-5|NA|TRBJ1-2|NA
CASSYARGNYGYTF
TGTGCCAGCAGTTACGCACGGGGTAACTATGGCTACACCTTC
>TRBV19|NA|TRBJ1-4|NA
CASSIGQGTNEKLFF
TGTGCCAGTAGTATAGGGCAGGGCACTAATGAAAAACTGTTTTTT
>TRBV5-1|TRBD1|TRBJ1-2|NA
CASSSRTGGDVGYTF
TGCGCCAGCAGCTCACGGACAGGGGGCGATGTAGGCTACACCTTC
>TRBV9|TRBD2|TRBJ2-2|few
CASSVGGGRVPGAGELFF
TGTGCCAGCAGCGTAGGAGGAGGGAGGGTCCCCGGGGCCGGGGAGCTGTTTTTT
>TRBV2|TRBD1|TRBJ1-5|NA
CASSPDRGSNQPQHF
TGTGCCAGCAGTCCGGACAGGGGAAGCAATCAGCCCCAGCATTTT
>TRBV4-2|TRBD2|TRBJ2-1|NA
CASSPPRLAGIYNEQFF
TGTGCCAGCAGCCCCCCCCGACTAGCGGGGATCTACAATGAGCAGTTCTTC
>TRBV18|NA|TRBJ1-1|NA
CASSPTGETEAFF
TGTGCCAGCTCACCTACCGGGGAGACTGAAGCTTTCTTT
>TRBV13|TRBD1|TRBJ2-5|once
CASTRWTGAETQYF
TGTGCCAGCACCAGGTGGACAGGGGCGGAGACCCAGTACTTC
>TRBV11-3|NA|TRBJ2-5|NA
CASSPRRGGETQYF
TGTGCCAGCAGCCCCCGGCGGGGAGGAGAGACCCAGTACTTC
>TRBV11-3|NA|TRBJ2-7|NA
CASRPTVAYEQYF
TGTGCCAGCAGGCCCACAGTGGCCTACGAGCAGTACTTC
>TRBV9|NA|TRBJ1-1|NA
CASSALRSGGEAFF
TGTGCCAGCAGCGCCCTTCGGAGTGGTGGGGAAGCTTTCTTT
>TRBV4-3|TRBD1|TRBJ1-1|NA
CASSQSGGRNTEAFF
TGCGCCAGCAGCCAATCAGGGGGCCGGAACACTGAAGCTTTCTTT
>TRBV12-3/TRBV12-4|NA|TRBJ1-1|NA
CASSRTENTEAFF
TGTGCCAGCAGTCGGACAGAAAACACTGAAGCTTTCTTT
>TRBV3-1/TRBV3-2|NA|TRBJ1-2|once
CASSQFAYGYTF
TGTGCCAGCAGCCAATTCGCGTATGGCTACACCTTC
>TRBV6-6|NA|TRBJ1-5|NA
CASADSANQPQHF
TGTGCCAGCGCCGACAGTGCAAATCAGCCCCAGCATTTT
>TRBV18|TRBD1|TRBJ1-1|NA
CASTARPTGGGTEAFF
TGTGCCAGCACGGCCCGCCCCACAGGGGGAGGGACTGAAGCTTTCTTT
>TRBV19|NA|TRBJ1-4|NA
CASSGQLNEKLFF
TGTGCCAGTAGCGGACAGCTTAATGAAAAACTGTTTTTT
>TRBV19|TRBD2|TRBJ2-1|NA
CASSILAGAGYNEQFF
TGTGCCAGTAGTATCTTAGCGGGAGCGGGGTACAATGAGCAGTTCTTC
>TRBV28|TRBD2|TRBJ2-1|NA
CASGGDEQFF
TGTGCCAGCGGGGGGGATGAGCAGTTCTTC
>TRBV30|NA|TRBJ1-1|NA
CAWSVQGGVAFF
TGTGCCTGGAGTGTACAAGGGGGGGTAGCTTTCTTT
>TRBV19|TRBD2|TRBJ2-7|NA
CASSIAQAGASMGQYF
TGTGCCAGTAGTATAGCCCAAGCGGGAGCGAGTATGGGGCAGTACTTC
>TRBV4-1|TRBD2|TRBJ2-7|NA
CASSQDQIGRLAPSYEQYF
TGCGCCAGCAGCCAAGATCAGATCGGGAGACTAGCGCCTTCCTACGAGCAGTACTTC
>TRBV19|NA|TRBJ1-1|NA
CASSPRSGTEAFF
TGTGCCAGTAGTCCCCGGTCGGGGACTGAAGCTTTCTTT
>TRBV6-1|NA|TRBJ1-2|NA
CASSEPEGYGYTF
TGTGCCAGCAGTGAACCGGAGGGTTATGGCTACACCTTC
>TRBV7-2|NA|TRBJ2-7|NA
CASSVGGAYEQYF
TGTGCCAGCAGCGTGGGAGGCGCCTACGAGCAGTACTTC